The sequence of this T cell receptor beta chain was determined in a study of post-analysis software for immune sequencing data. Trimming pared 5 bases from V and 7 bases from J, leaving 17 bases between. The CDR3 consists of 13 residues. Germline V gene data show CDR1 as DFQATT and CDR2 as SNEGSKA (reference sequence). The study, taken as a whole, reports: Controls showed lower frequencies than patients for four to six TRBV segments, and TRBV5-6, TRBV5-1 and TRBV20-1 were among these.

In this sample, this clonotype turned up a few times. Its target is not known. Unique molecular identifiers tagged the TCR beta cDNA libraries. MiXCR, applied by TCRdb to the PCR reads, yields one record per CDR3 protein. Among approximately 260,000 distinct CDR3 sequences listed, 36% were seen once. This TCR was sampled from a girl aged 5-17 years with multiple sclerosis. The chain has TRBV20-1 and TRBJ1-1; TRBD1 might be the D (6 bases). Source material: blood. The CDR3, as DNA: TGCAGTGCTTCCCCGACAGGATACAATGAAGCTTTCTTT. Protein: CSASPTGYNEAFF.